This T cell receptor (beta chain) came from a study of T-cell reconstitution after alpha-beta-depleted transplantation in children. This CDR3 is built from 14 residues. V was pared by 5 bases and J by 3 bases, with 11 bases between. The TCRbeta library incorporated unique molecular identifiers. Each CDR3 protein gets one entry after TCRdb re-called the PCR reads with MiXCR. The profile shows about 200,000 distinct CDR3 sequences, 13% to 15% of them singletons. Source: PBMCs from the stem cell graft donor, taken from the stem cell graft. This TCR was recovered from a human donor who donated a stem cell graft to a child with acute lymphoblastic leukemia. V and J are TRBV12-3 or TRBV12-4 and TRBJ1-5; no clear D gene. Here the CDR3 reads CASSPGLDNQPQHF. CDR3 bases: TGTGCCAGCAGTCCCGGGCTCGACAATCAGCCCCAGCATTTT.